Below, one TCR beta chain is given with its context. Its antigen remains unidentified. The data were taken from a study of T cell responses to AZD1222 COVID-19 vaccine. Study-wide results and caveats: Rises in breadth and depth of Spike-specific TCRs came after two AZD1222 doses. It should be noted that donors were predominantly white British and more often female, and clonal diversity was possibly underestimated. Unmutated regions of variants are reportedly targeted by nearly half of spike-specific TCRs.

Germline CDR1 SGHAT, CDR2 FQNNGV. The CDR3 length is 16 residues. V lost 1 base and J lost 7, with 16 bases in between. Clones were read by immunoSEQ multiplex PCR, and TCRdb kept only the in-frame ones, dropping some. The profile shows about 130,000 clones, 80% to 90% of them singletons. The clonotype comes from an adult in good health. The J gene is TRBJ1-4, the V gene TRBV11-2, with D uncertain. The input for sequencing was peripheral blood, taken on day 0 of AZD1222 vaccination. The CDR3 region is CASSLGLGTRSEKLFF. CDR3 coding DNA: TGTGCCAGCAGCTTAGGGCTAGGCACCCGAAGTGAAAAACTGTTTTTT.